The T cell receptor (beta chain) described here comes from a study of T cell repertoires in cytomegalovirus infection. On the study more broadly: CMV infection together with matching HLA type was indicated by public TCR beta signatures.

This clonotype was found many times. Its specificity is unknown. Study observations and caveats: The study found HLA-C-restricted CMV-specific TCR beta clonotypes dominating the ex vivo response. CMV carriers with the relevant HLA were identified by cumulative public TCR beta family frequency.

TCRdb recomputed calls from the reads with MiXCR, one row per CDR3 protein. The sample lists around 440,000 distinct CDR3 sequences, 11% occurring once. V was pared by 1 base and J by 8 bases, with 12 bases between. CDR1 is SGHTA and CDR2 is FQGNSA in the germline V gene. The CDR3 has 15 amino acids. Sequencing was carried out using PBMCs. V usage is TRBV7-2 and J usage is TRBJ1-6, with a possible D match to TRBD1 (6 bases). This TCR derives from a human donor in good health (CMV status not recorded). Some clones in this sample may be carry-over from other donors' samples. The CDR3 sequence is CASSLVQKGDSPLHF. The DNA for the CDR3 is TGTGCCAGCAGCTTAGTTCAGAAGGGGGATTCACCCCTCCACTTT.